A selection of T cell receptor beta chains follows, all from one sample in a study of T cells after posttransplantation cyclophosphamide. Sequenced by immunoSEQ multiplex PCR; TCRdb stores in-frame clones only, minus some. The profile shows about 15,000 clones, around four fifths of them singletons. Sequencing was performed on memory CD4+ T cells sorted from PBMCs. The receptors come from a middle-aged man. Both conserved end residues are part of each CDR3. The D gene is left open where the match is weak. Size values are once, few and many counts, or a class for expanded clones, and some rows have none.

D: NA; size: NA; J: TRBJ1-2; V: TRBV18; DNA: TGTGCCAGCTCACTATGGGGAACAGGGAGAGCCGGCTACACCTTC; CDR3: CASSLWGTGRAGYTF
D: NA; size: few; J: TRBJ1-1; V: TRBV5-4; DNA: TGTGCCAGCAGACCAGGGGTGGGCACTGAAGCTTTCTTT; CDR3: CASRPGVGTEAFF
D: TRBD1; size: NA; J: TRBJ2-7; V: TRBV7-2; DNA: TGTGCCAGCAGTTCGCCCCGGGACAGTCTTTACGAGCAGTACTTC; CDR3: CASSSPRDSLYEQYF
D: TRBD1; size: NA; J: TRBJ2-5; V: TRBV29-1; DNA: TGCAGCGTTGGACAGGGGGCAGGGGAGCAGTACTTC; CDR3: CSVGQGAGEQYF
D: TRBD1; size: NA; J: TRBJ1-1; V: TRBV5-8; DNA: TGTGCCAGCACAAGACAGGGGGCCGCTTTCTTT; CDR3: CASTRQGAAFF
D: TRBD2; size: NA; J: TRBJ2-5; V: TRBV7-2; DNA: TGTGCCAGCAGCTTGGGCGGGGGAGGCGAGACCCAGTACTTC; CDR3: CASSLGGGGETQYF
D: NA; size: NA; J: TRBJ1-2; V: TRBV7-8; DNA: TGTGCCAGCAGCTCCCGGACAGCCCTGGGTGGCTACACCTTC; CDR3: CASSSRTALGGYTF
D: TRBD2; size: NA; J: TRBJ2-1; V: TRBV11-1; DNA: TGTGCCAGCAGCAAAAGGGGCAGGGAGGGTTATGAGCAGTTCTTC; CDR3: CASSKRGREGYEQFF
D: NA; size: NA; J: TRBJ1-5; V: TRBV19; DNA: TGTGCCAGTAGTATACAGGGGTCGGGTCAGCCCCAGCATTTT; CDR3: CASSIQGSGQPQHF
D: TRBD1; size: NA; J: TRBJ1-2; V: TRBV5-1; DNA: TGCGCCAGTCGGGGACAGGGGGGCGACTATGGCTACACCTTC; CDR3: CASRGQGGDYGYTF
D: NA; size: NA; J: TRBJ1-3; V: TRBV18; DNA: TGTGCCAGCTCACCACCGGTGGGGGGACTCTACTCTGGAAACACCATATATTTT; CDR3: CASSPPVGGLYSGNTIYF
D: NA; size: NA; J: TRBJ2-7; V: TRBV7-8; DNA: TGTGCCAGCAGCTTAGTACTTTACGAGCAGTACTTC; CDR3: CASSLVLYEQYF
D: NA; size: NA; J: TRBJ1-6; V: TRBV19; DNA: TGTGCCAGTAGCGGCAGGGTTTCCTATAATTCACCCCTCCACTTT; CDR3: CASSGRVSYNSPLHF
D: NA; size: NA; J: TRBJ1-2; V: TRBV6-6; DNA: TGTGCCAGCAGTCGAGACACCCTTTATGGCTACACCTTC; CDR3: CASSRDTLYGYTF
D: NA; size: once; J: TRBJ2-5; V: TRBV5-4; DNA: TGTGCCAGCAGCTTAGGGGGCCGGGGGGAGACCCAGTACTTC; CDR3: CASSLGGRGETQYF
D: TRBD2; size: NA; J: TRBJ2-1; V: TRBV10-1; DNA: TGCGCCAGCAGTGGGAGTAGCGGGAGCTACAATGAGCAGTTCTTC; CDR3: CASSGSSGSYNEQFF
D: NA; size: few; J: TRBJ1-2; V: TRBV6-1; DNA: TGTGCCAGCAGTGCAGGCAGGTCGATCTATGGCTACACCTTC; CDR3: CASSAGRSIYGYTF
D: TRBD2; size: NA; J: TRBJ2-6; V: TRBV7-2; DNA: TGTGCCAGCAGCTTATTAGCGGGGGGGTCCTCTGGGGCCAACGTCCTGACTTTC; CDR3: CASSLLAGGSSGANVLTF
D: NA; size: few; J: TRBJ1-2; V: TRBV6-1; DNA: TGTGCCAGCAGTGGGGCCGTTTATGGCTACACCTTC; CDR3: CASSGAVYGYTF
D: NA; size: NA; J: TRBJ1-1; V: TRBV11-3; DNA: TGTGCCAGCAGCTTCCAGGGGATTGGCACTGAAGCTTTCTTT; CDR3: CASSFQGIGTEAFF
D: NA; size: NA; J: TRBJ1-5; V: TRBV6-6; DNA: TGTGCCAGCAGTTCAGAGGGTTGGCAGCCCCAGCATTTT; CDR3: CASSSEGWQPQHF
D: NA; size: NA; J: TRBJ2-1; V: TRBV5-1; DNA: TGCGCCAGCAGCTGGACCGGGAGCAGACTCAATGAGCAGTTCTTC; CDR3: CASSWTGSRLNEQFF
D: TRBD2; size: once; J: TRBJ2-1; V: TRBV2; DNA: TGTGCCAGCAAGCGGACTAGCGGAAACAATGAGCAGTTCTTC; CDR3: CASKRTSGNNEQFF
D: NA; size: NA; J: TRBJ1-4; V: TRBV7-3; DNA: TGTGCCAGCAGCTGCGACGGGGGGCGAGGTGAAAAACTGTTTTTT; CDR3: CASSCDGGRGEKLFF
D: NA; size: once; J: TRBJ2-5; V: TRBV29-1; DNA: TGCAGCGTGGGAGGCATCCAAGAGACCCAGTACTTC; CDR3: CSVGGIQETQYF
D: TRBD2; size: NA; J: TRBJ2-3; V: TRBV6-9; DNA: TGTGCCAGCCTGTCTTGCGGGAGGGCCGGCACAGATACGCAGTATTTT; CDR3: CASLSCGRAGTDTQYF
D: TRBD1; size: NA; J: TRBJ1-5; V: TRBV14; DNA: TGTGCCAGCAGCCGGGGGGACAGTTTAAATCAGCCCCAGCATTTT; CDR3: CASSRGDSLNQPQHF
D: NA; size: NA; J: TRBJ1-5; V: TRBV4-1; DNA: TGCGCCAGCAGCAACCCCACAGGAATTAATCAGCCCCAGCATTTT; CDR3: CASSNPTGINQPQHF
D: TRBD1; size: NA; J: TRBJ1-1; V: TRBV19; DNA: TGTGCCAGTAGTATTCGACAGGGATGGGGGATGAACACTGAAGCTTTCTTT; CDR3: CASSIRQGWGMNTEAFF
D: NA; size: NA; J: TRBJ1-3; V: TRBV6-1; DNA: TGTGCCAGCAGTGAATACGCTCTCAGCTCTGGAAACACCATATATTTT; CDR3: CASSEYALSSGNTIYF
D: NA; size: once; J: TRBJ1-4; V: TRBV27; DNA: TGTGCCAAGGCCAGGGGTAGAGTGGGTGAAAAACTGTTTTTT; CDR3: CAKARGRVGEKLFF
D: NA; size: once; J: TRBJ1-5; V: TRBV28; DNA: TGTGCCAGCAGCCCTGTGAACCTCTATAGCAATCAGCCCCAGCATTTT; CDR3: CASSPVNLYSNQPQHF
D: NA; size: NA; J: TRBJ2-7; V: TRBV7-9; DNA: TGTGCCAGCAGCCCAGGGGCGGGAGTGAGTGAGCAGTACTTC; CDR3: CASSPGAGVSEQYF
D: TRBD2; size: NA; J: TRBJ2-7; V: TRBV29-1; DNA: TGCAGCGCTGGGACTACGAAGAGGCTTTACGAGCAGTACTTC; CDR3: CSAGTTKRLYEQYF
D: TRBD1; size: NA; J: TRBJ2-3; V: TRBV5-1; DNA: TGCGCCAGCAGCCCGACAGGGGGAGGAGATACGCAGTATTTT; CDR3: CASSPTGGGDTQYF
D: TRBD2; size: NA; J: TRBJ2-1; V: TRBV29-1; DNA: TGCAGCGGAGCGGGAGGCCTCTCCTACAATGAGCAGTTCTTC; CDR3: CSGAGGLSYNEQFF
D: NA; size: few; J: TRBJ2-2; V: TRBV28; DNA: TGTGCCAGCAGACAATCGCCGAACACCGGGGAGCTGTTTTTT; CDR3: CASRQSPNTGELFF
D: NA; size: medium-sized; J: TRBJ1-4; V: TRBV4-2; DNA: TGTGCCAGCAGCCAGAGTGTACGGGAAAAACTGTTTTTT; CDR3: CASSQSVREKLFF
D: NA; size: few; J: TRBJ1-2; V: TRBV6-4; DNA: TGTGCCAGCAGGAACACGACATTCCTTAACTATGGCTACACCTTC; CDR3: CASRNTTFLNYGYTF
D: NA; size: few; J: TRBJ1-4; V: TRBV2; DNA: TGTGCCAGCAGAAGGCAGGGGAGTGAAAAACTGTTTTTT; CDR3: CASRRQGSEKLFF
D: TRBD1; size: NA; J: TRBJ1-2; V: TRBV7-9; DNA: TGTGCCAGCAGCCGAGACAGGGCTAGTAGCTATGGCTACACCTTC; CDR3: CASSRDRASSYGYTF
D: NA; size: once; J: TRBJ1-1; V: TRBV28; DNA: NA; CDR3: CASILDSYTEAFF
D: TRBD1; size: few; J: TRBJ1-5; V: TRBV6-6; DNA: TGTGCCAGCGAGGGGACAGGGGCCCGCAATCAGCCCCAGCATTTT; CDR3: CASEGTGARNQPQHF
D: TRBD1; size: few; J: TRBJ2-5; V: TRBV2; DNA: TGTGCCAGCGGTGGACAGGGACCACACTTC; CDR3: CASGGQGPHF
D: NA; size: NA; J: TRBJ2-1; V: TRBV4-1; DNA: TGCGCCAGCAGCCCCTATACCCTCACGCAAGGGGGCTACAATGAGCAGTTCTTC; CDR3: CASSPYTLTQGGYNEQFF